Below, 25 T cell receptor beta chains from the same sample are listed, as sequenced in a study of shared clonotypes between healthy human individuals. This table comes from immunoSEQ multiplex PCR, and its TCRdb copy is limited to in-frame clones, with some not included. The sample lists around 340,000 clones; 73% were seen once. Source material: memory CD4+ T cells sorted from blood. Subset here: CD45RA-negative fraction. These receptor sequences come from a man aged 25 to 40 in good health.

This clone was recorded only once. The V call is TRBV6-4, the J call TRBJ2-2; D is uncertain. This CDR3 spans 13 amino acids. Germline V lookup: CDR1 MRHNA, CDR2 SNTAGT. The V end lost 6 bases, the J end lost 5 bases, and 10 bases lay between the germline ends. The chain's CDR3 is CASRSQGTGELFF. CDR3 nucleotide sequence: TGTGCCAGCAGATCCCAAGGGACCGGGGAGCTGTTTTTT.

In this sample, this clone turned up once. This chain uses TRBV28 with TRBJ1-2; D possibly corresponds to TRBD1 (5 bases). The length of the CDR3 is 14 residues. With 7 bases removed from V and 2 bases from J, the gap between germline ends came to 14 bases. Germline assignment: CDR1 MDHEN and CDR2 SYDVKM. The CDR3 nucleotides read TGTGCCAGCATCGCTATGGGGGAGAACTATGGCTACACCTTC. Its protein product is CASIAMGENYGYTF.

The chain has TRBV2 and TRBJ1-2, with 12 bases that match TRBD1. CDR3 length: 13 residues. Trimming took 8 bases from V and 6 from J; bases not matched to a gene: 4. The V gene's germline CDR1 is SNHLY and CDR2 FYNNEI. The chain's CDR3 is CASERDRGHGYTF. In nucleotides, the CDR3 is TGTGCCAGCGAACGGGACAGGGGGCATGGCTACACCTTC.

The table lists this clone with a few counts. The V and J genes are TRBV7-3 and TRBJ2-3; the match to TRBD2 covers 9 bases. CDR3 length: 16 residues. The V and J ends lost 1 base and 1 base, in that order; junction bases with no gene match: 3. Germline CDR1 and CDR2: SGHTA and FQGTGA. The CDR3 sequence: CASSLSGRAGTDTQYF. CDR3 nucleotide sequence: TGTGCCAGCAGCTTAAGCGGGAGGGCCGGCACAGATACGCAGTATTTT.

The J gene is TRBJ2-6, the V gene TRBV30, with 8 bases lining up with TRBD1. CDR1 is GTSNPN, CDR2 SVGIG, per germline (reference sequence). This CDR3 is 18 amino acids long. J was trimmed by 2 bases and V by 3 bases; bases with no gene match: 12. CDR3 coding DNA: TGTGCCTGGAGCCGGGACAGGCTCAGGAACCCTGGGGCCAACGTCCTGACTTTC. This gives the protein CAWSRDRLRNPGANVLTF.

The genes are TRBV19 and TRBJ2-3, with 8 bases identical to TRBD1. The germline CDR1 and CDR2 sequences are LNHDA and SQIVND (reference sequence). CDR3 length equals 15 residues. Losses at the gene ends were 8 bases for V and 2 bases for J; bases not matched to a gene: 9. The CDR3 loop reads CASDPGQGTTDTQYF. The CDR3 nucleotides read TGTGCCAGTGACCCTGGACAGGGAACCACAGATACGCAGTATTTT.

The chain combines TRBV27 with TRBJ2-7; the D is unclear. The CDR3 loop spans 15 amino acids. V lost 5 bases and J lost 3, with 17 bases in between. CDR1 and CDR2 (germline): MNHEY, SMNVEV (reference sequence). The CDR3 nucleotides read TGTGCCAGCAGTCAAAGACCTGAGTCGGGCTACGAGCAGTACTTC. As protein: CASSQRPESGYEQYF.

Details on this clone: This sequence may be a read error, since a much larger clone differs from it by one base. This chain uses TRBV6-1 with TRBJ2-3, with D unclear. Germline V lookup: CDR1 MNHNS, CDR2 SASEGT. Trimming stripped 6 bases from V and 2 bases from J, with 3 bases between. The CDR3 is made up of 11 amino acids. The CDR3 protein is CASSHTDTQYF. CDR3 in DNA: TGTGCCAGCAGCCACACAGATACGCAGTATTTT.

This rearrangement joins TRBV5-1 to TRBJ2-7; 9 positions agree with TRBD1. The CDR3 spans 15 residues. From germline, CDR1 is SGHRS and CDR2 YFSETQ. After removal of 4 bases from V and 3 bases from J, the junction contained 8 bases not matched to a gene. The CDR3: CASSPGQGWSYEQYF. CDR3 in DNA: TGCGCCAGCAGCCCGGGACAGGGTTGGAGCTACGAGCAGTACTTC.

This chain connects TRBV6-5 to TRBJ1-4; a possible D gene is TRBD1 (5 bases). CDR1 and CDR2 (germline): MNHEY, SVGAGI. Deletions cut 5 bases from V and 10 bases from J, with 8 bases between. The CDR3 totals 11 residues. CDR3 sequence (DNA): TGTGCCAGCAGTCAGGGAGGAAAACTGTTTTTT. Protein product: CASSQGGKLFF.

The genes are TRBV9 and TRBJ2-3; D is unclear. Trimming shortened V by 4 bases and J by 3 bases, and 6 bases separated the two germline ends. The CDR3 sequence is 12 residues long. Germline CDR1 and CDR2: SGDLS and YYNGEE. This CDR3 reads CASSPTTDTQYF. The CDR3 nucleotides read TGTGCCAGCAGCCCAACGACAGATACGCAGTATTTT.

Turning to this clone: A much larger clone differs by one base, so this may be a read error. Other nucleotide sequences from this sample produce the same CDR3. The CDR3 region has the DNA TGTGCCAGCAGCCAGACCCTTGGGACAGATTATGGCTACACCTTC. It translates to CASSQTLGTDYGYTF. The chain carries TRBV7-9 and TRBJ1-2; TRBD1 aligns across 7 bases. Trimming cost V 5 bases and J 5 bases; bases outside gene matches: 11. Germline CDR1 reads SEHNR; CDR2 reads FQNEAQ (reference sequence). CDR3 length equals 15 residues.

The chain carries TRBV7-8 and TRBJ1-4; 9 bases map to TRBD1. Germline CDR1 SGHVS, CDR2 FQNEAQ. The CDR3 has 14 residues. Losses at the gene ends were 6 bases for V and 5 bases for J; bases not matched to a gene: 4. CDR3: CASRTGTGNEKLFF. In DNA form, the CDR3 reads TGTGCCAGCAGAACCGGGACAGGGAATGAAAAACTGTTTTTT.

This rearrangement joins TRBV7-9 to TRBJ1-4; D ambiguous. This CDR3 has 15 residues. V lost 7 bases, J lost 0 bases, and 12 bases lay in between. CDR1 SEHNR and CDR2 FQNEAQ come from the germline V gene (reference sequence). The CDR3 reads CASTATKTTNEKLFF. The CDR3 DNA reads as TGTGCCAGCACCGCTACCAAGACAACTAATGAAAAACTGTTTTTT.

The V and J genes are TRBV19 and TRBJ2-2, with TRBD2 matching over 9 bases. Trimming took 7 bases from V and 5 from J; bases not matched to a gene: 5. From germline, CDR1 is LNHDA and CDR2 SQIVND (reference sequence). The CDR3 loop spans 14 amino acids. CDR3 coding DNA: TGTGCCAGTACGACTAGCGGAATAACCGGGGAGCTGTTTTTT. Translation gives CASTTSGITGELFF.

J is TRBJ2-1 and V is TRBV6-5; D may match TRBD1 or TRBD2 (5 bases each). Per germline, CDR1 MNHEY and CDR2 SVGAGI. The germline V and J ends were trimmed by 6 bases and 12 bases, with 21 bases remaining between them. This CDR3 spans 14 amino acids. CDR3 DNA sequence: TGTGCCAGCAGAAGAGACGGGACCGCAAAAGGGCAGTTCTTC. Residues: CASRRDGTAKGQFF.

This sequence joins TRBV5-1 and TRBJ1-3; weak D call: TRBD1 (6 bases). CDR3 length: 16 residues. Trimming cost V 0 bases and J 0 bases, with 10 bases left between them. In germline, CDR1 is SGHRS, CDR2 YFSETQ. CDR3 nucleotide sequence: TGCGCCAGCAGCTTGGGGCCAGGGGTCTCTGGAAACACCATATATTTT. As protein: CASSLGPGVSGNTIYF.

The chain recombines TRBV5-1 with TRBJ2-1, with TRBD1 matching over 7 bases. Per the germline V gene, CDR1 is SGHRS and CDR2 is YFSETQ. The CDR3 is made up of 13 amino acids. J lost 5 bases, V lost 4 bases, and 3 bases had no gene match. The CDR3 nucleotides read TGCGCCAGCAGCGACAGGGAAGACAATGAGCAGTTCTTC. Translation: CASSDREDNEQFF.

The chain is built from TRBV14 and TRBJ1-2; D may be TRBD1 (6 bases). This CDR3 comprises 16 residues. Germline values: CDR1 SGHDN, CDR2 FVKESK. V gave up 4 bases and J gave up 0 bases, with 15 bases separating them. CDR3 in DNA: TGTGCCAGCAGCCCCAGACGGGGGGGCTCTAACTATGGCTACACCTTC. This gives the protein CASSPRRGGSNYGYTF.

This clone has a handful of counts. The J gene is TRBJ2-7, the V gene TRBV10-3, with a possible D match to TRBD1 (6 bases). CDR1 is ENHRY and CDR2 is SYGVKD in the germline V gene. The length of the CDR3 is 14 residues. V was clipped by 2 bases and J by 0 bases, with 8 bases between them. CDR3 in DNA: TGTGCCATCAGTGAGGGACAGAGCTCCTACGAGCAGTACTTC. Its protein is CAISEGQSSYEQYF.

The V call is TRBV18, the J call TRBJ2-1, with D perhaps TRBD1 or TRBD2 (5 bases each). Trimming stripped 6 bases from V and 0 bases from J, with 9 bases between. Germline values: CDR1 KGHSH, CDR2 LQKENI. The CDR3 runs 14 residues. The CDR3 DNA is TGTGCCAGCTCCAGGGACCCCTCCTACAATGAGCAGTTCTTC. Encoded protein: CASSRDPSYNEQFF.

This chain connects TRBV23-1 to TRBJ2-7; D could derive from TRBD1 or TRBD2 (5 bases each). TRBV23-1 is flagged as an ORF with uncertain function. The V gene lost 4 bases and the J gene lost 2 bases, with 15 bases spanning the gap. The CDR3 loop spans 15 amino acids. This CDR3 reads CASSRGVGVPYEQYF. CDR3 sequence (DNA): TGCGCCAGCAGTCGGGGTGTGGGGGTCCCCTACGAGCAGTACTTC.

This clone was counted a few times. The rearrangement links TRBV18 to TRBJ1-3; 7 bases agree with TRBD1. Germline-derived CDR1 and CDR2 are KGHSH and LQKENI. Trimming took 3 bases from V and 6 from J; bases not matched to a gene: 8. CDR3 length: 15 residues. CDR3 in DNA: TGTGCCAGCTCACCCGTGACAGGGACGAAAAACACCATATATTTT. It codes for CASSPVTGTKNTIYF.

The sample holds one count of this clone. The rearrangement uses TRBV5-1 and TRBJ2-1; maybe TRBD1 (6 bases). Deletions cut 0 bases from V and 2 bases from J, with 12 bases between. The CDR3 sequence is 16 residues long. The germline CDR1 and CDR2 sequences are SGHRS and YFSETQ. In DNA form, the CDR3 reads TGCGCCAGCAGCTTGGTGGGGGCAGGAACCTACAATGAGCAGTTCTTC. This translates into CASSLVGAGTYNEQFF.

This chain joins TRBV5-1 and TRBJ2-2; D is undetermined. The germline gives CDR1 SGHRS, CDR2 YFSETQ. Trimming took off 2 bases at V and 2 bases at J, with 4 bases between the two ends. The CDR3 is 13 residues long. CDR3 residues: CASSFRNTGELFF. The CDR3 nucleotides are TGCGCCAGCAGCTTTAGAAACACCGGGGAGCTGTTTTTT.